Following are 10 T cell receptor beta chains from one sample sequenced in a study of blood T cell repertoires in COVID-19. Data came from immunoSEQ multiplex PCR; TCRdb stores just in-frame clones and leaves some out. The table has just over 350,000 clones, 80% to 90% seen once; the top ten hold 7.1%. Sequenced: peripheral blood. Every receptor here comes from an older woman with COVID-19, enrolled during active disease.

The J gene is TRBJ1-1, the V gene TRBV18, with D possibly matching TRBD1 (5 bases). V was trimmed by 1 base and J by 11 bases, leaving 14 bases between them. From germline, CDR1 is KGHSH and CDR2 LQKENI. There are 13 residues in the CDR3. CDR3 DNA sequence: TGTGCCAGCTCACCACAAGGGGCCCGGCGGGCTTTCTTT. Translation: CASSPQGARRAFF.

The genes are TRBV4-2 and TRBJ2-1, with D possibly matching TRBD1 (6 bases). This CDR3 is built from 15 residues. V was pared by 0 bases and J by 5 bases, with 11 bases between. CDR1 and CDR2 (germline): LGHNA, YNFKEQ. The CDR3 sequence: CASSQDLGAHNEQFF. CDR3 nucleotide sequence: TGTGCCAGCAGCCAAGATCTGGGGGCGCACAATGAGCAGTTCTTC.

The rearrangement joins TRBV27 to TRBJ2-2; 8 bases align to TRBD1. From germline, CDR1 is MNHEY and CDR2 SMNVEV (reference sequence). J lost 1 base, V lost 5 bases, and 12 bases had no gene match. The CDR3 has 18 amino acids. The CDR3 loop is CASSPMGQVDWNTGELFF. The CDR3 nucleotides are TGTGCCAGCAGTCCCATGGGACAGGTCGATTGGAACACCGGGGAGCTGTTTTTT.

The chain uses TRBV25-1 and TRBJ1-1; no clear D gene. CDR3 size: 16 residues. The germline gives CDR1 MGHDK, CDR2 SYGVNS. V dropped 3 bases and J dropped 0 bases, with 14 bases sitting between them. The CDR3, as DNA: TGTGCCAGCAGTGAGGGAGTTGGACCCATGAACACTGAAGCTTTCTTT. Translating gives CASSEGVGPMNTEAFF.

As for this clone: The sample has other DNA sequences that encode this CDR3 too. The genes are TRBV10-3 and TRBJ2-3, with 12 bases aligning to TRBD2. The CDR3 has 15 amino acids. The germline V gene has CDR1 ENHRY and CDR2 SYGVKD. J gave up 3 bases and V 4 bases, and 2 bases lay outside the gene matches. The chain's CDR3 is CAISGTSGGTDTQYF. CDR3 bases: TGTGCCATCAGTGGTACTAGCGGGGGGACAGATACGCAGTATTTT.

The chain is built from TRBV30 and TRBJ1-2; TRBD1 matches 11 bases. The CDR3 runs to 15 residues. V gave up 1 base and J gave up 2 bases; unmatched junction bases: 3. Germline V gene data show CDR1 as GTSNPN and CDR2 as SVGIG (reference sequence). The CDR3 region has the DNA TGTGCCTGGAGTGCCGGGACAGGGGGGAACTATGGCTACACCTTC. Encoded protein: CAWSAGTGGNYGYTF. Variable domain in full (rest from reference TRBV30 and TRBJ1-2): SQTIHQWPATLVQPVGSPLSLECTVEGTSNPNLYWYRQAAGRGLQLLFYSVGIGQISSEVPQNLSASRPQDRQFILSSKKLLLSDSGFYLCAWSAGTGGNYGYTFGSGTRLTVV.

The V call is TRBV9, the J call TRBJ2-1; no definite D call. The CDR3 loop spans 12 amino acids. Germline CDR1 SGDLS, CDR2 YYNGEE. Trimming left V 3 bases short and J 7 bases short, with 8 bases between. The CDR3 loop is CASSGHLNEQFF. The CDR3 DNA reads as TGTGCCAGCAGCGGTCATCTAAATGAGCAGTTCTTC.

The rearrangement joins TRBV7-8 to TRBJ1-2; D might be TRBD1 (6 bases). The germline gives CDR1 SGHVS, CDR2 FQNEAQ. Trimming pared 5 bases from V and 2 bases from J, leaving 9 bases between. The CDR3 has 13 amino acids. The CDR3 DNA reads TGTGCCAGCAGCCGGACAGAGAACTATGGCTACACCTTC. Translating gives CASSRTENYGYTF. The full variable domain, its missing parts supplied by reference TRBV7-8 and TRBJ1-2, is GAGVSQSPRYKVAKRGQDVALRCDPISGHVSLFWYQQALGQGPEFLTYFQNEAQLDKSGLPSDRFFAERPEGSVSTLKIQRTQQEDSAVYLCASSRTENYGYTFGSGTRLTVV.

This clone appeared many times. The chain has TRBV30 and TRBJ1-6; TRBD1 might be the D (5 bases). Germline V gives CDR1 GTSNPN, CDR2 SVGIG (reference sequence). The CDR3 is 14 amino acids. Trimming cost V 0 bases and J 5 bases, with 8 bases left between them. CDR3 coding DNA: TGTGCCTGGAGTGTAGACAGTAATAATTCACCCCTCCACTTT. This translates into CAWSVDSNNSPLHF.

The CDR3 protein is CASRAGGYKNIQYF. The CDR3 DNA reads as TGCGCCAGCAGGGCGGGGGGGTACAAAAACATTCAGTACTTC. This chain connects TRBV10-2 to TRBJ2-4, with 9 bases that match TRBD2. Germline assignment: CDR1 WSHSY and CDR2 SAAADI. This CDR3 comprises 14 residues. V gave up 6 bases and J gave up 3 bases; unmatched junction bases: 3.